This T cell receptor (beta chain) was sequenced in a study of blood T cell repertoires in COVID-19. Study-wide background: Sample material is recorded as cDNA or gDNA derived from T cells, B-cell-depleted T cells, or PBMCs.

In the source study's methods: Amplification from reference gene primers served as the basis for estimated nucleated cell counts. Here immunoSEQ multiplex PCR was the method, and the copy in TCRdb shows in-frame clones only, minus some. The DNA gave D and trimming, while V, J and clone size come from that table. The sample yields about 130,000 clones, about 87% seen once. V shed 4 bases and J shed 4 bases, with 4 bases lying between them. CDR3 length: 10 amino acids. Germline V gene sequence: CDR1 SQVTM, CDR2 ANQGSEA. This sequence joins TRBV29-1 and TRBJ1-1; D is unclear. This sequence was found in a man aged 45-65 years with acute or convalescent COVID-19. Sequencing was carried out using peripheral blood. Written as DNA, the CDR3 is TGCAGCGTTGCTCCCACTGAAGCTTTCTTT. It yields the protein CSVAPTEAFF.